This T cell receptor beta chain was documented in a study of shared clonotypes between healthy human individuals. General observations from the study: Naive CD4 clonotypes overlapped across several donors at roughly 5.1%.

CD45RO-negative cells were positively selected for CCR7, leaving out terminally differentiated effector memory CD45RA+ cells. None of the donors, who were healthy HIV-negative adults, had recently had acute infections or vaccinations. There are 15 residues in the CDR3. V lost 5 bases, J lost 6 bases, and 11 bases stayed unmatched. CDR1 and CDR2 (germline): SGHTA, FQGTGA. Note on this clone: No antigen is known for it.

Several immunoSEQ plates held equal portions of the genomic DNA taken from each subset. Some 28,000 T cell genomes (approximately 210 ng DNA) went into each sorted-subset replicate. Sequencing used immunoSEQ multiplex PCR; TCRdb keeps in-frame clones, though not all of them. The sample records some 2.1 million clones, 93% being singletons. This chain connects TRBV7-3 to TRBJ2-7; 9 nucleotides line up with TRBD2. Sequencing used naive CD8+ T cells from PBMCs. This receptor was obtained from a young man in good health. Some clones in this sample may be carry-over from other donors' samples. The CDR3 is CASSAVGAGGSEQYF. Written as DNA, the CDR3 is TGTGCCAGCAGCGCCGTCGGCGCGGGAGGGTCCGAGCAGTACTTC.